One and the same sample provided the 17 T cell receptor beta chains below, sequenced in a study of blood T cell repertoires in COVID-19. Data came from immunoSEQ multiplex PCR; TCRdb stores just in-frame clones and leaves some out. The sample records around 280,000 clones, more than 75% being singletons. Sequenced sample: peripheral blood. The receptor set was obtained from a man in his 70s with acute or convalescent COVID-19.

The CDR3 loop is CASSLRDGADSNQPQHF. The CDR3 bases are TGCGCCAGCAGCTTGCGGGACGGGGCGGATAGCAATCAGCCCCAGCATTTT. The J gene is TRBJ1-5, the V gene TRBV4-1; TRBD1 is a possible D gene (5 bases). The germline CDR1 and CDR2 sequences are MGHRA and YSYEKL. The CDR3 sequence is 17 residues long. The germline V and J ends were trimmed by 5 bases and 0 bases, with 17 bases remaining between them.

CDR3 nucleotide sequence: TGTGCCAGAAGCTTGGAGGGACTCGGGGACACCATATATTTT. The encoded protein is CARSLEGLGDTIYF. The chain has TRBV5-3 and TRBJ1-3, with D perhaps matching TRBD1 (5 bases). TRBV5-3 has ORF status, its function being uncertain. The V end was cut by 0 bases, the J end by 8 bases, with 12 bases between. CDR3 length: 14 amino acids.

This rearrangement joins TRBV7-9 to TRBJ2-7; D is unclear. Germline CDR1 is SEHNR and CDR2 is FQNEAQ (reference sequence). Deletions cut 0 bases from V and 4 bases from J, with 7 bases between. CDR3 size: 13 residues. This chain's CDR3 is CASSLAVEYEQYF. Here the CDR3 DNA reads TGTGCCAGCAGCTTAGCGGTAGAGTACGAGCAGTACTTC.

In this sample, this clone turned up a few times. This sequence joins TRBV25-1 and TRBJ2-3, with unresolved D. From germline, CDR1 is MGHDK and CDR2 SYGVNS. V gave up 0 bases and J gave up 1 base, with 5 bases separating them. The CDR3 spans 14 residues. The CDR3 DNA sequence: TGTGCCAGCAGTGAATATTATGGCACAGATACGCAGTATTTT. It yields the protein CASSEYYGTDTQYF.

The V and J genes are TRBV6-2 or TRBV6-3 and TRBJ2-2; a possible D gene is TRBD1 (6 bases). V lost 6 bases and J 1 base, leaving 18 bases between the germline ends. This CDR3 is 17 amino acids long. Germline assignment: CDR1 MNHEY and CDR2 SVGEGT. Here the CDR3 DNA reads TGTGCCAGCAGCCAACCACTGGACAGAAGGAACACCGGGGAGCTGTTTTTT. Its translation is CASSQPLDRRNTGELFF.

The chain couples TRBV6-1 to TRBJ1-3, with TRBD1 as a possible D gene (5 bases). This CDR3 has 13 residues. Germline V lookup: CDR1 MNHNS, CDR2 SASEGT. The ends were cut back, 2 bases at V and 10 bases at J, with 12 bases in the middle. The CDR3 protein is CASSESRVGTIYF. CDR3 DNA sequence: TGTGCCAGCAGTGAATCCAGGGTAGGGACCATATATTTT.

This clone has a single count. CDR3 nucleotides: TGTGCCAGCAGCCAAGGACTAGCGGGAGTCCCCCCCTACGAGCAGTACTTC. It specifies CASSQGLAGVPPYEQYF. The chain has TRBV4-2 and TRBJ2-7; 12 nucleotides align to TRBD2. Germline CDR1 and CDR2: LGHNA and YNFKEQ. The CDR3 contains 17 residues. Unmatched junction bases numbered 6, after V lost 1 base and J lost 2 bases.

The rearrangement uses TRBV6-5 and TRBJ2-1, with D maybe TRBD1 (7 bases). The CDR3 contains 13 residues. The V end was cut by 9 bases, the J end by 4 bases, with 13 bases between. Per germline, CDR1 MNHEY and CDR2 SVGAGI. The CDR3 coding sequence is TGTGCCAGTAGGAGGGGGCTTTACAATGAGCAGTTCTTC. The encoded protein is CASRRGLYNEQFF.

V is TRBV21-1 and J is TRBJ1-4; the table assigns TRBD1, which was not confirmed against the DNA. TRBV21-1 is listed as a pseudogene. The CDR3 totals 21 residues. The DNA for the CDR3 is TGTGCCAGCAGCAAAGAAGGGCGTTGGTGGGACAGGGGTGGCACTAATGAAAAACTGTTTTTT. Translating it yields CASSKEGRWWDRGGTNEKLFF.

The count of this clone is one. The V gene is TRBV28, the J gene TRBJ1-6; TRBD1 agrees at 9 bases. V lost 4 bases, J lost 4 bases, and 8 bases stayed unmatched. This CDR3 is 17 amino acids long. Germline CDR1 is MDHEN and CDR2 is SYDVKM. CDR3: CASSSQSGTGYNSPLHF. The CDR3 DNA is TGTGCCAGCAGTTCACAAAGCGGGACAGGGTATAATTCACCCCTCCACTTT.

This clone turned up a few times. The chain is built from TRBV24-1 and TRBJ1-2; D remains ambiguous. There are 14 residues in the CDR3. V gave up 0 bases and J gave up 5 bases, with 9 bases separating them. Germline V lookup: CDR1 KGHDR, CDR2 SFDVKD. The CDR3, as DNA: TGTGCCACCAGTGATTTGCAGGCAATATATGGCTACACCTTC. Protein sequence: CATSDLQAIYGYTF.

V is TRBV2 and J is TRBJ1-6; no clear D gene. The CDR3 sequence is 15 residues long. Per the germline V gene, CDR1 is SNHLY and CDR2 is FYNNEI. Trimming took 6 bases from V and 0 from J, leaving 9 bases between them. The CDR3 protein is CASRLGSSYNSPLHF. DNA for the CDR3: TGTGCCAGCAGGTTGGGGAGCTCCTATAATTCACCCCTCCACTTT.

J is TRBJ1-5 and V is TRBV19; 7 bases align to TRBD1. The CDR3 consists of 16 residues. Trimming took 3 bases from V and 2 from J; bases not matched to a gene: 7. Per the germline V gene, CDR1 is LNHDA and CDR2 is SQIVND (reference sequence). CDR3 loop: CASSIPRQGGNQPQHF. DNA for the CDR3: TGTGCCAGTAGTATTCCACGACAGGGCGGCAATCAGCCCCAGCATTTT.

The CDR3 spells CASSQAGHSGNTIYF. The CDR3 nucleotides are TGTGCCAGCAGCCAAGCCGGTCACTCTGGAAACACCATATATTTT. The chain carries TRBV14 and TRBJ1-3; D unresolved. Per the germline V gene, CDR1 is SGHDN and CDR2 is FVKESK. This CDR3 is built from 15 residues. Trimming removed 1 base from V and 0 bases from J, with 7 bases in between.

This clone has only one observation. This chain uses TRBV20-1 with TRBJ2-1; tentatively, D is TRBD2 (5 bases). CDR3 size: 11 residues. The V end was cut by 5 bases, the J end by 4 bases, with 6 bases between. The germline V gene encodes CDR1 DFQATT and CDR2 SNEGSKA (reference sequence). CDR3 in DNA: TGCAGTGCTCGGGGATACAATGAGCAGTTCTTC. Amino acids: CSARGYNEQFF.

The V and J genes are TRBV5-4 and TRBJ2-1; 12 positions match TRBD2. CDR1 and CDR2 from the germline V gene are SGHNT and YYREEE (reference sequence). The CDR3 length is 15 residues. With 1 base clipped from V and 9 bases from J, the junction kept 5 bases outside the gene matches. Here the CDR3 DNA reads TGTGCCAGCAGCTTGCGGACTAGCGGGACAGTTGAGCAGTTCTTC. It translates to CASSLRTSGTVEQFF.

This chain connects TRBV28 to TRBJ2-6; TRBD2 might be the D (6 bases). Looked up from germline, CDR1 is MDHEN and CDR2 is SYDVKM. The V gene lost 4 bases and the J gene lost 3 bases, with 7 bases spanning the gap. CDR3 length: 14 amino acids. CDR3 nucleotide sequence: TGTGCCAGCAGTTGGGGGGATGGGGCCAACGTCCTGACTTTC. As protein: CASSWGDGANVLTF.